The 7 T cell receptor beta chains below all came from one sample that was sequenced in a study of cytomegalovirus exposure and HLA in healthy donors. Primers: 60 Vbeta forward and 13 Jbeta reverse. Sequencing was performed with immunoSEQ multiplex PCR; in TCRdb, only in-frame clones are kept and a portion is missing. Among fewer than 200,000 clones listed, roughly 80% were seen once. Material: PBMCs. The receptors derive from a human donor in good health.

The chain joins TRBV6-5 to TRBJ2-7; TRBD1 agrees at 11 bases. Germline V CDR1 and CDR2: MNHEY, SVGAGI. V shed 6 bases and J 6 bases; nucleotides not matched to a gene: 4. The CDR3 consists of 13 residues. CDR3 loop: CASREGQGVEQYF. The CDR3 DNA follows: TGTGCCAGCAGGGAGGGACAGGGGGTCGAGCAGTACTTC.

This clone was observed a handful of times. The chain is built from TRBV27 and TRBJ2-1; TRBD1 is a possible D gene (6 bases). Germline CDR1 MNHEY, CDR2 SMNVEV (reference sequence). Trimming pared 2 bases from V and 2 bases from J, leaving 7 bases between. This CDR3 is built from 14 residues. The CDR3 nucleotides read TGTGCCAGCAGTTTAGGGGGCACCTACAATGAGCAGTTCTTC. This gives the protein CASSLGGTYNEQFF.

V gene TRBV6-1 combines with J gene TRBJ2-5, with no clear D. Trimming pared 7 bases from V and 2 bases from J, leaving 11 bases between. Germline V gene data show CDR1 as MNHNS and CDR2 as SASEGT. This CDR3 contains 13 residues. CDR3 in DNA: TGTGCCAGCACCCTCCATCTACAAGAGACCCAGTACTTC. Translation: CASTLHLQETQYF.

The J gene is TRBJ1-2, the V gene TRBV5-4, with D possibly being TRBD1 (5 bases). This CDR3 comprises 13 residues. V lost 5 bases and J lost 8, with 16 bases in between. Germline lookup yields CDR1 SGHNT and CDR2 YYREEE (reference sequence). The CDR3 nucleotides read TGTGCCAGCAGTCCTCGGTGGGGCGAGGGCTACACCTTC. As protein: CASSPRWGEGYTF.

This chain uses TRBV6-1 with TRBJ2-3; 13 nucleotides match TRBD2. The CDR3 is made up of 18 amino acids. Unmatched junction bases numbered 9, after V lost 2 bases and J lost 4 bases. Germline V lookup: CDR1 MNHNS, CDR2 SASEGT. In DNA form, the CDR3 reads TGTGCCAGCAGTGAAAGAATACTAGCGGGGGGGCCCCCAGATACGCAGTATTTT. It translates to CASSERILAGGPPDTQYF.

The chain has TRBV4-1 and TRBJ1-1, with D unclear. CDR3 length: 16 residues. The V gene lost 0 bases and the J gene lost 8 bases, with 19 bases spanning the gap. The V gene's germline CDR1 is MGHRA and CDR2 YSYEKL. CDR3 DNA sequence: TGCGCCAGCAGCCAAGAGGGCGAGGGCCAGGAAGAAGAAGCTTTCTTT. Translating gives CASSQEGEGQEEEAFF.

The rearrangement joins TRBV27 to TRBJ1-1, with D possibly matching TRBD1 (6 bases). Trimming took 6 bases from V and 2 from J, leaving 10 bases between them. The CDR3 is 13 residues long. Germline V gives CDR1 MNHEY, CDR2 SMNVEV (reference sequence). The CDR3 here is CASRIQGNTEAFF. CDR3 in DNA: TGTGCCAGCAGGATACAGGGTAACACTGAAGCTTTCTTT.